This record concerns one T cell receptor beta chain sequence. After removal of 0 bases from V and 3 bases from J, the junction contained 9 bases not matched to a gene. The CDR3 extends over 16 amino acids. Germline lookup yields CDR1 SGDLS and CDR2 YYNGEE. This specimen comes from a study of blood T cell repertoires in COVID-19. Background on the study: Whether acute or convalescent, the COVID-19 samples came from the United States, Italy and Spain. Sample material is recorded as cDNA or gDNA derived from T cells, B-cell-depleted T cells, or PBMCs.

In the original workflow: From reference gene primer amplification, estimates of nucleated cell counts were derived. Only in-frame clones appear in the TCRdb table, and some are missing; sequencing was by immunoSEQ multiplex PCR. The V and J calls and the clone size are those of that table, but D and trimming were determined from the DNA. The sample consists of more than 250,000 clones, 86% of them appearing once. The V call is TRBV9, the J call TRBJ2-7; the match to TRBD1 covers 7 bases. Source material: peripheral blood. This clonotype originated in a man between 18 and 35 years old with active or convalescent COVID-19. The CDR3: CASSVEAHRGVYEQYF. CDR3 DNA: TGTGCCAGCAGCGTAGAGGCCCACAGGGGAGTCTACGAGCAGTACTTC.